What follows are 2 T cell receptor beta chains derived from one specimen sequenced in a study of beta chain features in type 1 diabetes. Every bit of the isolated RNA underwent reverse transcription, so sequencing read expressed TCRB transcripts. TCRdb's copy holds only in-frame clones and misses some; the assay was immunoSEQ multiplex PCR. The data contain about 360,000 clones, roughly 12% of them singletons. The sequencing input was naive CD4+ T cells from blood. The receptors were sampled from a young man in good health.

The rearrangement uses TRBV2 and TRBJ1-5; the match to TRBD1 covers 10 bases. Per the germline V gene, CDR1 is SNHLY and CDR2 is FYNNEI. This CDR3 is built from 14 residues. The V and J ends lost 5 bases and 4 bases, in that order; junction bases with no gene match: 2. The CDR3 loop reads CASSLDRGNQPQHF. The DNA for the CDR3 is TGTGCCAGCAGTTTGGACAGGGGGAATCAGCCCCAGCATTTT.

This clone has only a few counts. The chain combines TRBV19 with TRBJ1-6, with 7 bases matching TRBD1. The CDR3 is made up of 14 amino acids. With 3 bases clipped from V and 9 bases from J, the junction kept 5 bases outside the gene matches. Germline CDR1 and CDR2: LNHDA and SQIVND (reference sequence). The CDR3 sequence is CASSIDRDSSPLHF. CDR3 nucleotide sequence: TGTGCCAGTAGTATCGACAGGGATAGTTCACCCCTCCACTTT.